The rows below give T cell receptor beta chains drawn from one sample of a study of T cell repertoires in cytomegalovirus infection. TCRdb fed the reads into MiXCR, producing one record per CDR3 protein. The data show over 250,000 distinct CDR3 sequences, with roughly 25% seen just once and about 14% held by the top ten. The sample taken for sequencing was PBMCs. The receptors were gathered from a human donor in good health (CMV status not recorded). Some clones in this sample may be carry-over from other donors' samples. The CDR3 runs from the conserved cysteine through the conserved F or W. The D gene is left open where the match is weak. Clone size is given for some rows only: seen once, a few or many times, or a class if the clone is expanded.

TRBV23-1	TRBJ2-7	NA	TRBD1	TGCGCCAGCAGTCAATCGCCTTTGCCGGGACAGGGTTCCTACGAGCAGTACTTC	CASSQSPLPGQGSYEQYF
TRBV7-2	TRBJ2-2	many	TRBD1	TGTGCCAGCAGCCGTGGACAGGGGAACACCGGGGAGCTGTTTTTT	CASSRGQGNTGELFF
TRBV7-3	TRBJ2-1	few	NA	TGTGCCAGCAGCCCCCCCGGGGGGCCGTTGAATGAGCAGTTCTTC	CASSPPGGPLNEQFF
TRBV6-6	TRBJ2-6	NA	NA	TGTGCCAGCAGTGACATCTCTGGGGCCAACGTCCTGACTTTC	CASSDISGANVLTF
TRBV25-1	TRBJ2-1	few	TRBD2	TGTGCCAGCAGTGACCGTCTCCTAGCGGGAGGAGGAGGTGAGCAGTTCTTC	CASSDRLLAGGGGEQFF
TRBV5-1	TRBJ2-3	once	TRBD2	TGCGCCAGCAGCTTGGCCCCGACTAGCGGGGGGCCTGGGTCCACAGATACGCAGTATTTT	CASSLAPTSGGPGSTDTQYF
TRBV12-3/TRBV12-4	TRBJ2-3	few	NA	TGTGCCAGCAACCTCGGGACATCCTCTAGCACAGATACGCAGTATTTT	CASNLGTSSSTDTQYF
TRBV19	TRBJ2-5	NA	NA	TGTGCCAGTAGTAGACCTCGGGGGACCCAGTACTTC	CASSRPRGTQYF
TRBV12-3/TRBV12-4	TRBJ1-5	many	NA	TGTGCCAGCAGTCCCGGACTGAGCAATCAGCCCCAGCATTTT	CASSPGLSNQPQHF
TRBV7-3	TRBJ2-5	NA	NA	TGTGCCAGCAGCTTAACAGGGGGGTACCAAGAGACCCAGTACTTC	CASSLTGGYQETQYF
TRBV28	TRBJ1-1	few	NA	TGTGCCAGCGTCCCCGGGGCTCTGAACACTGAAGCTTTCTTT	CASVPGALNTEAFF
TRBV7-9	TRBJ2-2	many	NA	TGTGCCAGCAGCTGGTTGACCGGGGAGCTGTTTTTT	CASSWLTGELFF
TRBV6-1	TRBJ2-2	NA	TRBD2	TGTGCCAGCAGTCACCGGGACTACCAGAGGGGCCCCGGGGAGCTGTTTTTT	CASSHRDYQRGPGELFF
TRBV7-2	TRBJ2-6	NA	NA	TGTGCCAGCAGCTTAGTAGGCTCTCTCTCTGGGGCCAACGTCCTGACTTTC	CASSLVGSLSGANVLTF
TRBV28	TRBJ2-1	NA	NA	TGTGCCAGCAGTGAAGGGCGTAACAATGAGCAGTTCTTC	CASSEGRNNEQFF
TRBV6-2/TRBV6-3	TRBJ2-6	NA	TRBD1	TGTGCCAGCAGTTACTCCTTGGACAGGGGGCGAGAGAACTCTGGGGCCAACGTCCTGACTTTC	CASSYSLDRGRENSGANVLTF
TRBV7-2	TRBJ2-3	many	TRBD1	TGTGCCAGCAGCTTCCCGGGACAGGGAGGCCCAGATACGCAGTATTTT	CASSFPGQGGPDTQYF
TRBV28	TRBJ2-1	NA	NA	TGTGCCAGCAGTCGTCGACTAGGACTCGTGCAGTTCTTC	CASSRRLGLVQFF
TRBV3-1	TRBJ1-1	few	NA	TGTGCCAGCAGCCAAGATCGTCGCGGTACCCGAGCTTTCTTT	CASSQDRRGTRAFF
TRBV7-9	TRBJ1-2	few	NA	TGTGCCAGCAGCTTAGCGAGTGTGGGGGAACGTGGCTACACCTTC	CASSLASVGERGYTF
TRBV7-2	TRBJ2-1	many	NA	TGTGCCAGCAGCTTAGACAATGAGCAGTTCTTC	CASSLDNEQFF
TRBV7-2	TRBJ2-3	NA	TRBD2	TGTGCCAGCAGCTTAGTGGGACTAGCGGGGGGTCCCCTCCTTAGCACAGATACGCAGTATTTT	CASSLVGLAGGPLLSTDTQYF
TRBV7-2	TRBJ2-1	few	TRBD2	TGTGCCAGCAGCCTCAGCGGGAGGGACTATCTAGAGCAGTTCTTC	CASSLSGRDYLEQFF
TRBV11-1	TRBJ2-1	NA	NA	TGTGCCAGCAGCTCCCCGGTGGGGGGTGGGTTAGGTGAGCAGTTCTTC	CASSSPVGGGLGEQFF
TRBV11-2	TRBJ2-2	few	NA	TGTGCCAGCCCCGGTGGGCTGGGGTTTCGCACCGGGGAGCTGTTTTTT	CASPGGLGFRTGELFF
TRBV5-1	TRBJ2-3	once	TRBD2	TGCGCCAGCAGCCCCGATGGGGACTACTCCACAGATACGCAGTATTTT	CASSPDGDYSTDTQYF
TRBV11-2	TRBJ2-7	NA	NA	TGTGCCAGCAGCTTAGAAGGAGGCAGTTCGGACTCCTACGAGCAGTACTTC	CASSLEGGSSDSYEQYF
TRBV3-1	TRBJ1-6	NA	NA	TGTGCCAGCAGCGTCGCGGGGTTGACTTCACCCCTCCACTTT	CASSVAGLTSPLHF
TRBV7-2	TRBJ1-1	many	TRBD1	TGTGCCAGCAGCCCAGGACAGGGGGCCACTGAAGCTTTCTTT	CASSPGQGATEAFF
TRBV28	TRBJ2-2	NA	NA	TGTGCCAGCAGTTCTGGGGACACCGGGGAGCTGTTTTTT	CASSSGDTGELFF
TRBV11-2	TRBJ2-5	few	TRBD2	TGTGCCAGCAGCTTAAATAGCGGGGCCGGTGGGGGGACCCAGTACTTC	CASSLNSGAGGGTQYF
TRBV6-2/TRBV6-3	TRBJ2-3	NA	TRBD2	TGTGCCAGCAGTTACTCGAGGCTAGCGGGAGTCCCAGATACGCAGTATTTT	CASSYSRLAGVPDTQYF
TRBV11-3	TRBJ2-1	few	NA	TGTGCCAGCAGCTCACTCCTGGGAGACAATGAGCAGTTCTTC	CASSSLLGDNEQFF
TRBV7-2	TRBJ2-3	NA	NA	TGTGCCAGCAGCCGCGGTGTGCTGAGCACAGATACGCAGTATTTT	CASSRGVLSTDTQYF
TRBV25-1	TRBJ2-7	NA	TRBD2	TGTGCCAGCGGTGGGGGGGGTTCACGGGAGCAGTACTTC	CASGGGGSREQYF
TRBV27	TRBJ2-7	NA	NA	TGTGCCAGCAGTCGACAGTTGGGCGAGCAGTACTTC	CASSRQLGEQYF
TRBV28	TRBJ1-1	few	TRBD1	TGTGCCAGCAGTGCCCACAGGGGGGGTGGGACTGAAGCTTTCTTT	CASSAHRGGGTEAFF
TRBV2	TRBJ2-3	few	NA	TGTGCCAGCGACCTAACAGGGACGGATACGCAGTATTTT	CASDLTGTDTQYF
TRBV20-1	TRBJ2-3	NA	TRBD2	TGCAGTGCTAGAAGCGGGAGCGTTAAAGCGCAGTATTTT	CSARSGSVKAQYF
TRBV25-1	TRBJ1-2	NA	NA	TGTGCCAGCACCCCGTCGGGGGTTTGGTATGGCTACACCTTC	CASTPSGVWYGYTF
TRBV29-1	TRBJ2-3	NA	TRBD2	TGCAGCGTCCCTCCATTAGCGGGGGGGCTGAAGCAGTATTTT	CSVPPLAGGLKQYF
TRBV7-2	TRBJ1-1	few	TRBD1	TGTGCCAGCAGCTTTGCTAATTTACGCGGACAGGGAAGGACTGAAGCTTTCTTT	CASSFANLRGQGRTEAFF
TRBV7-9	TRBJ1-1	few	NA	TGTGCCAGCAGCCCAGGAGGGACCTTGGGCACTGAAGCTTTCTTT	CASSPGGTLGTEAFF
TRBV28	TRBJ1-5	NA	NA	TGTGCCAGCAGTTCTCCAGACAGGCCTAGCAATCAGCCCCAGCATTTT	CASSSPDRPSNQPQHF
TRBV18	TRBJ2-2	few	TRBD1	TGTGCCAGCTCACCTTTCAACCCCGGGACAGGGGGAGCGCCGAACACCGGGGAGCTGTTTTTT	CASSPFNPGTGGAPNTGELFF
TRBV7-9	TRBJ2-5	NA	TRBD1	TGTGCCAGCAGCTGGGGGACAGCCCAAGAGACCCAGTACTTC	CASSWGTAQETQYF
TRBV20-1	TRBJ2-7	NA	NA	TGCAGTCCCCGGGACCCCGGGGGCTACGAGCAGTACTTC	CSPRDPGGYEQYF
TRBV20-1	TRBJ1-2	few	NA	TGCAGTGCCAGGACCTATGGGACCGCCACTAACTATGGCTACACCTTC	CSARTYGTATNYGYTF
TRBV11-2	TRBJ2-1	NA	NA	TGTGCCAGCAGCCCCCTTACTAGCTATGAGCAGTTCTTC	CASSPLTSYEQFF
TRBV7-2	TRBJ2-7	many	TRBD1	TGTGCCAGCAGCTTACAAGGGGGCCAATACGAGCAGTACTTC	CASSLQGGQYEQYF
TRBV6-2/TRBV6-3	TRBJ1-6	many	TRBD1	TGTGCCAGCAGCAAACAGGGGGCAAATTCACCCCTCCACTTT	CASSKQGANSPLHF
TRBV12-3/TRBV12-4	TRBJ2-2	NA	NA	TGTGCCAGCAGTTTAATGTTAACCGGGGAGCTGTTTTTT	CASSLMLTGELFF
TRBV10-3	TRBJ2-2	few	TRBD1	TGTGCCACGACAGGGGCGAGCACCGGGGAGCTGTTTTTT	CATTGASTGELFF
TRBV12-3/TRBV12-4	TRBJ2-7	many	NA	TGTGCCAGCAGCTCCTCACTATATTCCTACGAGCAGTACTTC	CASSSSLYSYEQYF
TRBV7-2	TRBJ2-2	many	NA	TGTGCCAGCAGCAGTCAGGGAACCGGGGAGCTGTTTTTT	CASSSQGTGELFF
TRBV9	TRBJ2-1	NA	NA	TGTGCCAGCAGCGGTTCCCTCGGCGGCCATGAGCAGTTCTTC	CASSGSLGGHEQFF
TRBV5-5	TRBJ1-5	NA	NA	TGTGCCAGCAGCTTGGTGGGGGCCCTCAATCAGCCCCAGCATTTT	CASSLVGALNQPQHF
TRBV20-1	TRBJ2-7	many	TRBD2	TGCAGTGGGGCGGGAGGCACCTACGAGCAGTACTTC	CSGAGGTYEQYF
TRBV15	TRBJ1-4	many	TRBD1	TGTGCCACCAGCAGACCAGACCAGACAGGGGCTAATGAAAAACTGTTTTTT	CATSRPDQTGANEKLFF